The 15 T cell receptor beta chains given below trace back to one sample, sequenced in a study of T cells in Graves' hyperthyroidism and ophthalmopathy. Researchers amplified the TCR beta CDR3 regions from RNA transcripts. An initial round of RT-PCR targeting the TCR CDR3 relied on the HTBI primer set. TCRdb re-called the multiplex PCR reads through MiXCR, storing one row per CDR3 protein. The sample comprises over 700,000 distinct CDR3 sequences, 18% of which are singletons, and 16% rests with the top ten. Sequences were obtained from blood. The receptors come from a woman aged 50 to 60 with Graves' hyperthyroidism that later progressed to Graves' ophthalmopathy.

There are a few counts of this clonotype. This chain links TRBV20-1 with TRBJ1-5; weak D call: TRBD1 (5 bases). CDR3 size: 14 residues. Trimming removed 3 bases from V and 7 bases from J, with 16 bases in between. CDR1 is DFQATT and CDR2 is SNEGSKA in the germline V gene (reference sequence). DNA of the CDR3: TGCAGTGCTAGGGTGGTGAGGGGTGAGCAGCCCCAGCATTTT. The encoded protein is CSARVVRGEQPQHF.

The chain recombines TRBV19 with TRBJ2-7, with 8 positions matching TRBD1. Germline V CDR1 and CDR2: LNHDA, SQIVND (reference sequence). V was pared by 1 base and J by 3 bases, with 2 bases of the junction left unmatched. This CDR3 has 14 amino acids. The CDR3 loop reads CASSIGDRLYEQYF. In DNA, the CDR3 is TGTGCCAGTAGTATAGGGGACAGGCTCTACGAGCAGTACTTC.

This clonotype showed up just a few times. The chain uses TRBV19 and TRBJ1-5; D is unresolved. V was clipped by 9 bases and J by 0 bases, with 18 bases between them. This CDR3 is built from 16 residues. The germline V gene encodes CDR1 LNHDA and CDR2 SQIVND (reference sequence). CDR3 in amino acids: CASNEIKTGSNQPQHF. CDR3 bases: TGTGCCAGCAACGAAATTAAGACTGGTAGCAATCAGCCCCAGCATTTT.

This clonotype was counted ten times or more. The chain joins TRBV7-8 to TRBJ2-1; 9 positions match TRBD1. This CDR3 region has 17 residues. In germline, CDR1 is SGHVS, CDR2 FQNEAQ. J gave up 3 bases and V 1 base, and 7 bases lay outside the gene matches. The CDR3 nucleotides are TGTGCCAGCAGCTTAGGACCCGGGACAGGGAGCTACAATGAGCAGTTCTTC. The encoded protein is CASSLGPGTGSYNEQFF.

This clonotype has ten or more counts. V is TRBV5-1 and J is TRBJ1-1; D is ambiguous. Germline CDR1 reads SGHRS; CDR2 reads YFSETQ. Trimming pared 0 bases from V and 7 bases from J, leaving 10 bases between. This CDR3 comprises 13 residues. The CDR3 spells CASSLALGGEAFF. CDR3 nucleotide sequence: TGCGCCAGCAGCTTGGCCCTGGGAGGTGAAGCTTTCTTT.

The chain employs TRBV19 and TRBJ2-1; D perhaps matches TRBD1 (6 bases). The CDR3 is 15 residues long. Germline V gene data show CDR1 as LNHDA and CDR2 as SQIVND (reference sequence). The V gene lost 7 bases and the J gene lost 4 bases, with 17 bases spanning the gap. The CDR3 coding sequence is TGTGCCAGTAACAATGGGCAGGGGCGATACAATGAGCAGTTCTTC. The encoded protein is CASNNGQGRYNEQFF.

The genes are TRBV12-3 or TRBV12-4 and TRBJ1-2, with TRBD1 matching 8 bases. V trimming: 7 bases; J trimming: 4 bases; junction bases outside the gene matches: 14. The CDR3 loop spans 16 amino acids. The CDR3 coding sequence is TGTGCCAGCACCCTATCCCTGGACAGGGATCTCTATGGCTACACCTTC. It yields the protein CASTLSLDRDLYGYTF.

This clonotype has only a few counts. Relative to the germline gene, one junction end is altered; a read error may explain this. The gene calls are TRBV12-5 and TRBJ1-1; maybe TRBD1 (5 bases). The CDR3 has 16 residues. Germline CDR1 LGHNT, CDR2 FRNRAP. The CDR3 sequence: CASGLDLTAGRTEALF. CDR3 sequence (DNA): TGTGCTAGTGGTTTGGACCTGACAGCCGGGCGGACTGAAGCTCTCTTT.

A remark on this clonotype: Given a much more abundant clone one base away, this may be a read error. This likely comes from a read error, as the CDR3 has no conserved phenylalanine or tryptophan at its end. The chain is built from TRBV15 and TRBJ1-1, with TRBD1 as a possible D gene (5 bases). The V gene's germline CDR1 is LNHNV and CDR2 YYDKDF (reference sequence). Trimming left V 7 bases short and J 4 bases short, with 19 bases between. This CDR3 region has 15 residues. The CDR3 sequence is CATTPTSLGGTEAFV. CDR3 coding DNA: TGTGCCACCACCCCTACATCTTTGGGGGGCACTGAAGCTTTCGTT.

The chain joins TRBV19 to TRBJ2-2, with D perhaps TRBD1 (7 bases). V lost 8 bases and J lost 6, with 22 bases in between. The V gene's germline CDR1 is LNHDA and CDR2 SQIVND (reference sequence). The CDR3 runs 16 residues. CDR3 sequence (DNA): TGTGCCAGTGCGGACGGGAGACAGGGAGTCCCCGGGGAGCTGTTTTTT. Its protein product is CASADGRQGVPGELFF.

This clonotype was found many times. The chain carries TRBV2 and TRBJ2-2; D is unresolved. Trimming took off 4 bases at V and 4 bases at J, with 10 bases between the two ends. The germline V gene has CDR1 SNHLY and CDR2 FYNNEI. The CDR3 is 14 amino acids. DNA of the CDR3: TGTGCCAGCAGTGGGATGTGGACCACCGGGGAGCTGTTTTTT. It yields the protein CASSGMWTTGELFF.

V and J are TRBV12-3 or TRBV12-4 and TRBJ2-3; 13 positions agree with TRBD2. With 4 bases clipped from V and 4 bases from J, the junction kept 5 bases outside the gene matches. This CDR3 region has 16 residues. The CDR3 DNA reads TGTGCCAGCAGTTCCCAGGGACTAGCGGGGCCAGATACGCAGTATTTT. Residues: CASSSQGLAGPDTQYF.

This clonotype was seen only a few times. This chain joins TRBV5-6 and TRBJ1-1, with 9 nucleotides matching TRBD1. The CDR3 loop spans 12 amino acids. The J segment lost 6 bases and the V segment lost 5 bases, leaving 2 bases of the junction unmatched. Per germline, CDR1 SGHDT and CDR2 YYEEEE. CDR3 nucleotides: TGTGCCAGCAGGGGACAGGGCCCTGAAGCTTTCTTT. The encoded protein is CASRGQGPEAFF.

This clonotype was seen ten or more times. This sequence joins TRBV7-2 and TRBJ2-1; D perhaps matches TRBD1 (5 bases). The CDR3 contains 14 residues. V dropped 2 bases and J dropped 6 bases, with 11 bases sitting between them. The germline CDR1 and CDR2 sequences are SGHTA and FQGNSA. The DNA of the CDR3 is TGTGCCAGCAGCTTACCGGGCAGGGCCAATGAGCAGTTCTTC. Translating it yields CASSLPGRANEQFF. Together with reference TRBV7-2 and TRBJ2-1, the CDR3 gives the full variable domain: GAGVSQSPSNKVTEKGKDVELRCDPISGHTALYWYRQSLGQGLEFLIYFQGNSAPDKSGLPSDRFSAERTGGSVSTLTIQRTQQEDSAVYLCASSLPGRANEQFFGPGTRLTVL.

This clonotype has at least ten counts. CDR3: CAWTRQLNTEAFF. The DNA for the CDR3 is TGTGCCTGGACCAGGCAACTGAACACTGAAGCTTTCTTT. This chain uses TRBV30 with TRBJ1-1; D is uncertain. CDR1 is GTSNPN, CDR2 SVGIG, per germline (reference sequence). Trimming pared 4 bases from V and 0 bases from J, leaving 9 bases between. This CDR3 has 13 residues.